These 28 T cell receptor beta chains originate from one sample sequenced in a study of PD-L1 blockade in urothelial cancer. Profiled with immunoSEQ multiplex PCR; TCRdb holds only in-frame clones, not every one. The sample includes about 110,000 clones, around 90% of them seen just once. The time point: peripheral blood 6 weeks after treatment start. This specimen was PBMCs, taken around atezolizumab (anti-PD-L1) treatment. The origin of the receptors is a man aged 55-75 years with urothelial cancer.

This chain connects TRBV2 to TRBJ1-1, with 8 bases that match TRBD1. The CDR3 length is 12 residues. The germline gives CDR1 SNHLY, CDR2 FYNNEI. V was clipped by 9 bases and J by 6 bases; unmatched bases: 6. The CDR3 coding sequence is TGTGCCAGTCACGACAGGGGAGCTGAAGCTTTCTTT. This gives the protein CASHDRGAEAFF.

V and J are TRBV9 and TRBJ1-6; 8 bases align to TRBD1. The germline V gene encodes CDR1 SGDLS and CDR2 YYNGEE. V gave up 2 bases and J gave up 7 bases; unmatched junction bases: 11. The CDR3 covers 17 residues. The CDR3 DNA is TGTGCCAGCAGCGTGGACCCACAGGGGGGAGGAAATTCACCCCTCCACTTT. It codes for CASSVDPQGGGNSPLHF.

The chain employs TRBV4-3 and TRBJ2-1, with TRBD2 matching over 8 bases. V lost 0 bases and J lost 4; bases outside the gene matches: 11. The CDR3 has 18 residues. The V gene's germline CDR1 is LGHNA and CDR2 YSLEER. CDR3 residues: CASSQDGVAGPNYNEQFF. CDR3 nucleotides: TGCGCCAGCAGCCAAGATGGTGTAGCGGGACCCAATTACAATGAGCAGTTCTTC.

This clone has a single count. The J gene is TRBJ2-1, the V gene TRBV11-2, with a possible D match to TRBD2 (6 bases). The V gene's germline CDR1 is SGHAT and CDR2 FQNNGV. The CDR3 sequence is 14 residues long. Trimming cost V 5 bases and J 6 bases, with 14 bases left between them. The CDR3 DNA reads as TGTGCCAGCAGCATGGCCCCGGGAGTCAATGAGCAGTTCTTC. Translation gives CASSMAPGVNEQFF.

The gene calls are TRBV10-3 and TRBJ1-2, with D perhaps matching TRBD1 (5 bases). With 6 bases removed from V and 8 bases from J, the gap between germline ends came to 16 bases. The CDR3 loop spans 13 amino acids. Germline CDR1 ENHRY, CDR2 SYGVKD. The CDR3 spells CAIRASLGGGYTF. As DNA, the CDR3 is TGTGCCATCAGGGCCAGCCTTGGGGGGGGCTACACCTTC.

The chain uses TRBV6-6 and TRBJ2-2; D possibly corresponds to TRBD1 (6 bases). Germline values: CDR1 MNHNY, CDR2 SVGAGI (reference sequence). The V gene lost 5 bases and the J gene lost 5 bases, with 12 bases spanning the gap. The CDR3 totals 14 residues. CDR3 DNA sequence: TGTGCCAGCAGTCGCCGGACAGAAACCGGGGAGCTGTTTTTT. This codes for CASSRRTETGELFF.

V usage is TRBV19 and J usage is TRBJ1-1; D not certain. Germline V gene data show CDR1 as LNHDA and CDR2 as SQIVND (reference sequence). The CDR3 length is 12 residues. The V gene lost 5 bases and the J gene lost 8 bases, with 12 bases spanning the gap. The CDR3 loop is CASSVRLAEAFF. Written as DNA, the CDR3 is TGTGCCAGTAGTGTCCGGTTAGCCGAAGCTTTCTTT.

The chain has TRBV25-1 and TRBJ2-5, with D possibly TRBD1 on 5 matching bases. The CDR3 extends over 12 amino acids. V lost 6 bases and J lost 5, with 10 bases in between. Germline CDR1 MGHDK, CDR2 SYGVNS. The CDR3 loop reads CASSDSGETQYF. The CDR3 DNA follows: TGTGCCAGCAGCGACAGTGGTGAGACCCAGTACTTC.

The chain joins TRBV7-2 to TRBJ2-3, with TRBD2 matching 11 bases. Germline CDR1 reads SGHTA; CDR2 reads FQGNSA. J gave up 6 bases and V 1 base, and 3 bases lay outside the gene matches. The CDR3 contains 15 residues. In DNA, the CDR3 is TGTGCCAGCAGCTTAGGACTAGCGGGATACGATACGCAGTATTTT. Translating gives CASSLGLAGYDTQYF.

The rearrangement links TRBV28 to TRBJ2-7, with TRBD1 as a possible D gene (6 bases). V gave up 7 bases and J gave up 7 bases, with 23 bases separating them. Germline V gene data show CDR1 as MDHEN and CDR2 as SYDVKM. The CDR3 covers 15 residues. The CDR3 DNA sequence: TGTGCCAGCAATGACCGGGACGGCCCGAGGGGGGAGCAGTACTTC. It specifies CASNDRDGPRGEQYF.

V is TRBV10-3 and J is TRBJ1-2; D is unclear. Germline CDR1 ENHRY, CDR2 SYGVKD. This CDR3 region has 13 residues. Trimming removed 2 bases from V and 3 bases from J, with 7 bases in between. This CDR3 is CAISEPGDYGYTF. The CDR3 bases are TGTGCCATCAGTGAGCCCGGGGACTATGGCTACACCTTC.

The V and J genes are TRBV5-1 and TRBJ1-1, with D possibly matching TRBD1 (6 bases). The CDR3 has 15 residues. Germline loops: CDR1 SGHRS, CDR2 YFSETQ. Trimming stripped 0 bases from V and 1 base from J, with 10 bases between. The CDR3, as DNA: TGCGCCAGCAGCTTGGATGCGGGGGCGAACACTGAAGCTTTCTTT. It codes for CASSLDAGANTEAFF. Supplemented by reference TRBV5-1 and TRBJ1-1, the full variable domain reads KAGVTQTPRYLIKTRGQQVTLSCSPISGHRSVSWYQQTPGQGLQFLFEYFSETQRNKGNFPGRFSGRQFSNSRSEMNVSTLELGDSALYLCASSLDAGANTEAFFGQGTRLTVV.

The rearrangement links TRBV2 to TRBJ2-6; the match to TRBD1 covers 7 bases. The germline gives CDR1 SNHLY, CDR2 FYNNEI. CDR3 length: 15 amino acids. Germline trimming cut 6 bases from V and 2 bases from J; bases unmatched to any gene: 4. CDR3 sequence: CASSSDRAGANVLTF. In DNA, the CDR3 is TGTGCCAGCAGCTCTGACAGGGCTGGGGCCAACGTCCTGACTTTC. The variable domain in full, completed from reference TRBV2 and TRBJ2-6, reads EPEVTQTPSHQVTQMGQEVILRCVPISNHLYFYWYRQILGQKVEFLVSFYNNEISEKSEIFDDQFSVERPDGSNFTLKIRSTKLEDSAMYFCASSSDRAGANVLTFGAGSRLTVL.

The chain recombines TRBV6-1 with TRBJ1-4, with D possibly matching TRBD1 (5 bases). This CDR3 comprises 14 residues. V lost 5 bases and J 1 base, leaving 8 bases between the germline ends. The germline V gene encodes CDR1 MNHNS and CDR2 SASEGT. The CDR3 reads CASSRQLTNEKLFF. The CDR3 nucleotides read TGTGCCAGCAGTCGACAGCTAACTAATGAAAAACTGTTTTTT.

The chain joins TRBV19 to TRBJ1-1; D may be TRBD1 (6 bases). CDR1 is LNHDA, CDR2 SQIVND, per germline (reference sequence). Deletions cut 5 bases from V and 4 bases from J, with 14 bases between. This CDR3 spans 14 amino acids. The DNA of the CDR3 is TGTGCCAGTAGTTTGGTGGGACACTTCACTGAAGCTTTCTTT. This encodes CASSLVGHFTEAFF. The whole variable domain, remainder taken from reference TRBV19 and TRBJ1-1, is DGGITQSPKYLFRKEGQNVTLSCEQNLNHDAMYWYRQDPGQGLRLIYYSQIVNDFQKGDIAEGYSVSREKKESFPLTVTSAQKNPTAFYLCASSLVGHFTEAFFGQGTRLTVV.

The chain couples TRBV7-2 to TRBJ2-7, with 7 bases identical to TRBD1. The CDR3 has 15 residues. CDR1 and CDR2 (germline): SGHTA, FQGNSA. The junction had 11 bases not matched to a gene; V was cut back by 4 bases and J by 5 bases. The DNA for the CDR3 is TGTGCCAGCAGCTCGTCCCGGGACAGTATCCACGAGCAGTACTTC. It encodes CASSSSRDSIHEQYF.

This rearrangement joins TRBV5-1 to TRBJ2-1; a weak D match, TRBD1 (6 bases). The CDR3 runs 13 residues. Germline V CDR1 and CDR2: SGHRS, YFSETQ. Trimming removed 4 bases at V and 5 bases at J, with 10 bases between. Here the CDR3 reads CASSIQGNNEQFF. The CDR3 DNA is TGCGCCAGCAGCATACAGGGAAACAATGAGCAGTTCTTC.

This clone was observed a few times. V gene TRBV2 combines with J gene TRBJ2-1; 8 bases line up with TRBD1. V lost 8 bases, J lost 6 bases, and 6 bases stayed unmatched. CDR1 and CDR2 (germline): SNHLY, FYNNEI. This CDR3 region has 13 residues. CDR3 sequence (DNA): TGTGCCAGCGGGGACAGGCCGTCCAATGAGCAGTTCTTC. Translation: CASGDRPSNEQFF.

The rearrangement uses TRBV19 and TRBJ2-1; 9 nucleotides agree with TRBD1. Trimming cost V 5 bases and J 7 bases; bases outside gene matches: 12. The CDR3 is 16 residues long. Germline V gives CDR1 LNHDA, CDR2 SQIVND (reference sequence). For the CDR3, the DNA is TGTGCCAGTAGTGATATAACGGGACAGGGTTGGAATGAGCAGTTCTTC. Residues: CASSDITGQGWNEQFF.

The chain recombines TRBV11-1 with TRBJ1-2; D remains unclear. Looked up from germline, CDR1 is SGHAT and CDR2 is FQDESV (reference sequence). Trimming cost V 2 bases and J 0 bases, with 7 bases left between them. The CDR3 totals 14 residues. CDR3 region: CASSLSPANYGYTF. The CDR3, as DNA: TGTGCCAGCAGCTTATCCCCCGCTAACTATGGCTACACCTTC.

The rearrangement joins TRBV27 to TRBJ2-1; TRBD2 matches at 15 bases. The germline V gene encodes CDR1 MNHEY and CDR2 SMNVEV (reference sequence). V lost 2 bases and J lost 4; bases outside the gene matches: 6. This CDR3 comprises 18 residues. The CDR3 DNA is TGTGCCAGCAGTTTAAGGACTAGCGGGAGGGGTCAGTACAATGAGCAGTTCTTC. Its translation is CASSLRTSGRGQYNEQFF.

The J gene is TRBJ2-3, the V gene TRBV19; 7 bases are a match to TRBD1. V lost 6 bases and J lost 2; bases outside the gene matches: 2. The CDR3 has 13 amino acids. Germline V gives CDR1 LNHDA, CDR2 SQIVND (reference sequence). The CDR3 coding sequence is TGTGCCAGTAGGGACAGGACCACAGATACGCAGTATTTT. Translated, it gives CASRDRTTDTQYF. Using reference TRBV19 and TRBJ2-3 for the parts outside the CDR3, the full variable domain is DGGITQSPKYLFRKEGQNVTLSCEQNLNHDAMYWYRQDPGQGLRLIYYSQIVNDFQKGDIAEGYSVSREKKESFPLTVTSAQKNPTAFYLCASRDRTTDTQYFGPGTRLTVL.

The rearrangement joins TRBV28 to TRBJ2-3, with D possibly TRBD2 on 5 matching bases. CDR1 and CDR2 (germline): MDHEN, SYDVKM. Trimming pared 2 bases from V and 0 bases from J, leaving 15 bases between. This CDR3 has 17 residues. CDR3 loop: CASSLNPRASSTDTQYF. Here the CDR3 DNA reads TGTGCCAGCAGTTTAAACCCGCGGGCCTCTAGCACAGATACGCAGTATTTT.

The V and J genes are TRBV6-1 and TRBJ2-7; tentative D call: TRBD1 (7 bases). The germline V gene encodes CDR1 MNHNS and CDR2 SASEGT. V was shortened by 6 bases and J by 2 bases, with 14 bases between the two germline ends. The CDR3 length is 14 residues. CDR3 nucleotide sequence: TGTGCCAGCAGGGGGGGACAGTTAGCCTACGAGCAGTACTTC. Amino acid sequence: CASRGGQLAYEQYF.

J is TRBJ1-4 and V is TRBV30, with D possibly being TRBD1 (5 bases). The V and J ends lost 2 bases and 8 bases respectively, with 15 bases between them. The CDR3 extends over 14 amino acids. Germline CDR1 is GTSNPN and CDR2 is SVGIG (reference sequence). Written as DNA, the CDR3 is TGTGCCTGGAGTCCCACAGTTAGGGGCGAAAAACTGTTTTTT. This translates into CAWSPTVRGEKLFF.

The genes are TRBV15 and TRBJ2-2, with TRBD1 identical over 7 bases. The germline V gene has CDR1 LNHNV and CDR2 YYDKDF (reference sequence). This CDR3 is 14 amino acids long. Trimming took 0 bases from V and 6 from J; bases not matched to a gene: 1. This chain's CDR3 is CATSRDTGAGELFF. The CDR3 DNA is TGTGCCACCAGCAGAGATACAGGGGCCGGGGAGCTGTTTTTT.

The chain links TRBV5-6 to TRBJ1-2; D unresolved. V lost 0 bases and J 4 bases, leaving 13 bases between the germline ends. Germline assignment: CDR1 SGHDT and CDR2 YYEEEE. The CDR3 runs 15 residues. This CDR3 is CASSLGAGTTYGYTF. The CDR3 DNA reads as TGTGCCAGCAGCTTGGGGGCAGGCACCACCTATGGCTACACCTTC.

This clone has just one count. The chain couples TRBV10-3 to TRBJ2-5; 8 bases fit TRBD1. J was trimmed by 1 base and V by 4 bases; bases with no gene match: 5. CDR3 length: 15 residues. CDR1 and CDR2 from the germline V gene are ENHRY and SYGVKD. CDR3 sequence: CAISGGTGGQETQYF. The CDR3 bases are TGTGCCATCAGTGGGGGAACAGGGGGCCAAGAGACCCAGTACTTC.